The next 31 T cell receptor beta chains were all read from a single sample in a study of blood T cell repertoires in COVID-19. The repertoire was sequenced with immunoSEQ multiplex PCR; TCRdb's copy has only in-frame clones and lacks some. The repertoire consists of around 320,000 clones, with around 92% occurring once and the leading ten covering under 3.5%. The specimen sequenced was PBMCs or T cells enriched from blood (not recorded which). The receptors were sampled from a woman aged 50 to 60 who had been exposed to COVID-19.

The chain combines TRBV19 with TRBJ1-6; D gene unclear. Trimming took 1 base from V and 5 from J, leaving 15 bases between them. The V gene's germline CDR1 is LNHDA and CDR2 SQIVND (reference sequence). The CDR3 runs to 17 residues. The CDR3 nucleotides are TGTGCCAGTAGTATAGCAACCAGGATTGGGCATAATTCACCCCTCCACTTT. It yields the protein CASSIATRIGHNSPLHF.

This clone was seen more than once but under ten times. The chain links TRBV11-2 to TRBJ2-1; 8 bases agree with TRBD2. Germline CDR1 is SGHAT and CDR2 is FQNNGV. The CDR3 spans 17 residues. The V segment lost 5 bases and the J segment 4 bases; nucleotides outside the gene matches: 13. The CDR3 reads CASSTIRRGAIYNEQFF. In DNA, the CDR3 is TGTGCCAGCAGCACAATCCGGCGGGGGGCGATATACAATGAGCAGTTCTTC.

The sample holds one count of this clone. The chain links TRBV7-9 to TRBJ1-6; D may be TRBD1 (5 bases). CDR1 is SEHNR, CDR2 FQNEAQ, per germline (reference sequence). The CDR3 spans 17 residues. The V and J ends lost 3 bases and 6 bases respectively, with 18 bases between them. The CDR3: CASSLGPGRGGNSPLHF. CDR3 sequence (DNA): TGTGCCAGCAGCTTGGGCCCGGGGAGGGGCGGTAATTCACCCCTCCACTTT.

The genes are TRBV19 and TRBJ1-3; unclear D gene. Between the trimmed V and J ends, which lost 8 bases and 2 bases, there was a span of 13 bases. This CDR3 has 14 residues. Germline CDR1 and CDR2: LNHDA and SQIVND (reference sequence). CDR3 protein: CASFEGRPGNTIYF. CDR3 coding DNA: TGTGCCAGTTTCGAGGGCAGACCTGGAAACACCATATATTTT.

The rearrangement joins TRBV6-5 to TRBJ2-1; no firm D call. Germline CDR1 reads MNHEY; CDR2 reads SVGAGI. Trimming pared 6 bases from V and 5 bases from J, leaving 5 bases between. The length of the CDR3 is 11 residues. CDR3 in DNA: TGTGCCAGCAGCCGGGACAATGAGCAGTTCTTC. This encodes CASSRDNEQFF.

V usage is TRBV19 and J usage is TRBJ2-1; 9 bases match TRBD1. This CDR3 spans 21 amino acids. Per germline, CDR1 LNHDA and CDR2 SQIVND (reference sequence). V lost 6 bases to trimming and J lost 9 bases; unmatched junction nucleotides: 30. The CDR3 loop is CASSSTDGTGFIPRRDSEQFF. The CDR3 nucleotides read TGTGCCAGTAGCAGCACCGACGGGACAGGGTTTATCCCCAGGAGAGACAGTGAGCAGTTCTTC.

The chain uses TRBV15 and TRBJ1-2; D is unresolved. V was clipped by 4 bases and J by 8 bases, with 8 bases between them. Germline V gene sequence: CDR1 LNHNV, CDR2 YYDKDF (reference sequence). The CDR3 runs 11 residues. The CDR3 nucleotides read TGTGCCACCAGCACCGCCGGGGGCTACACCTTC. This sequence encodes CATSTAGGYTF.

The gene calls are TRBV3-1 (or the pseudogene TRBV3-2) and TRBJ1-2; maybe TRBD1 (6 bases). The CDR3 totals 14 residues. Germline V gives CDR1 LGHDT, CDR2 YNNKEL (reference sequence). V lost 6 bases and J lost 0, with 11 bases in between. CDR3 bases: TGTGCCAGCAGTCCACAGGGACCTAACTATGGCTACACCTTC. Translation: CASSPQGPNYGYTF.

The V gene is TRBV9, the J gene TRBJ2-1; TRBD2 aligns across 14 bases. The germline V gene encodes CDR1 SGDLS and CDR2 YYNGEE. This CDR3 has 16 amino acids. The V and J ends lost 2 bases and 7 bases, in that order; junction bases with no gene match: 5. The CDR3 DNA follows: TGTGCCAGCAGCGTTGAGACTAGCGGGGGGGCGAATGAGCAGTTCTTC. It specifies CASSVETSGGANEQFF.

The chain carries TRBV5-1 and TRBJ2-2; perhaps TRBD1 as D (6 bases). Germline V gene lookup returns CDR1 SGHRS and CDR2 YFSETQ. V was clipped by 1 base and J by 6 bases, with 16 bases between them. CDR3 size: 16 residues. The CDR3 DNA reads as TGCGCCAGCAGCTTGCCCGGGCAGGGGCACTCCGGGGAGCTGTTTTTT. Protein product: CASSLPGQGHSGELFF.

This clone was found a few times. V gene TRBV5-5 combines with J gene TRBJ2-7; maybe TRBD2 (6 bases). Trimming pared 0 bases from V and 0 bases from J, leaving 16 bases between. Germline V CDR1 and CDR2: SGHKS, YYEKEE (reference sequence). There are 17 residues in the CDR3. The CDR3 reads CASSLVGGDPISYEQYF. The CDR3 region has the DNA TGTGCCAGCAGCTTGGTTGGAGGGGATCCAATCTCCTACGAGCAGTACTTC.

The V gene is TRBV19, the J gene TRBJ2-3, with 13 bases fitting TRBD2. This CDR3 region has 17 residues. Germline CDR1 and CDR2: LNHDA and SQIVND (reference sequence). The junction had 4 bases not matched to a gene; V was cut back by 4 bases and J by 0 bases. CDR3: CASSTGTSGVSTDTQYF. CDR3 in DNA: TGTGCCAGTAGTACCGGGACTAGCGGGGTTAGCACAGATACGCAGTATTTT.

This chain joins TRBV11-1 and TRBJ2-1, with D tentatively TRBD1 (5 bases). The CDR3 covers 15 residues. V lost 1 base to trimming and J lost 0 bases, with 7 bases between them. CDR1 is SGHAT and CDR2 is FQDESV in the germline V gene (reference sequence). CDR3 nucleotide sequence: TGTGCCAGCAGCTTAGGTCAGGGCTCCTACAATGAGCAGTTCTTC. This encodes CASSLGQGSYNEQFF.

The chain joins TRBV29-1 to TRBJ1-1; D remains unclear. The CDR3 length is 10 residues. V was trimmed by 7 bases and J by 2 bases, leaving 5 bases between them. Germline V gene lookup returns CDR1 SQVTM and CDR2 ANQGSEA. Here the CDR3 DNA reads TGCAGCGGGCAAAACACTGAAGCTTTCTTT. Residues: CSGQNTEAFF.

This chain uses TRBV29-1 with TRBJ2-3; TRBD2 aligns across 9 bases. The germline V gene has CDR1 SQVTM and CDR2 ANQGSEA. With 6 bases clipped from V and 0 bases from J, the junction kept 13 bases outside the gene matches. This CDR3 contains 17 residues. CDR3 sequence: CSVVVAGALFSTDTQYF. Here the CDR3 DNA reads TGCAGCGTCGTGGTAGCGGGGGCCCTCTTCAGCACAGATACGCAGTATTTT.

This chain uses TRBV4-1 with TRBJ1-4, with a weak D call TRBD1 (6 bases). The V gene's germline CDR1 is MGHRA and CDR2 YSYEKL. Trimming left V 0 bases short and J 5 bases short, with 16 bases between. This CDR3 region has 17 residues. This CDR3 is CASSQDGPGTRNEKLFF. CDR3 DNA sequence: TGCGCCAGCAGCCAAGATGGGCCCGGGACAAGGAATGAAAAACTGTTTTTT.

The rearrangement joins TRBV19 to TRBJ2-1; D is perhaps TRBD1 (5 bases). CDR1 LNHDA and CDR2 SQIVND come from the germline V gene (reference sequence). V lost 2 bases and J lost 2, with 7 bases in between. The CDR3 covers 14 residues. The CDR3 nucleotides read TGTGCCAGTAGTATATGGGGCCCCTACAATGAGCAGTTCTTC. Translating it yields CASSIWGPYNEQFF.

The rearrangement links TRBV11-2 to TRBJ1-1; D unclear. CDR1 and CDR2 from the germline V gene are SGHAT and FQNNGV. V gave up 2 bases and J gave up 4 bases, with 11 bases separating them. The CDR3 runs 14 residues. The CDR3 DNA reads as TGTGCCAGCAGCTTATATCAGGCGTCCACTGAAGCTTTCTTT. It yields the protein CASSLYQASTEAFF.

The rearrangement links TRBV15 to TRBJ1-2; D unclear. The V gene lost 0 bases and the J gene lost 3 bases, with 11 bases spanning the gap. The CDR3 totals 15 residues. Germline assignment: CDR1 LNHNV and CDR2 YYDKDF (reference sequence). In DNA, the CDR3 is TGTGCCACCAGCAGAGATCGGGCGGGAGACTATGGCTACACCTTC. Translated: CATSRDRAGDYGYTF.

V usage is TRBV7-9 and J usage is TRBJ2-3; 11 bases agree with TRBD1. Germline V gives CDR1 SEHNR, CDR2 FQNEAQ (reference sequence). The CDR3 consists of 16 residues. Germline trimming cut 4 bases from V and 3 bases from J; bases unmatched to any gene: 6. In DNA, the CDR3 is TGTGCCAGCAGCTGGGGACAGGGGGACGCAACAGATACGCAGTATTTT. As protein: CASSWGQGDATDTQYF. Full variable domain (rest looked up from reference TRBV7-9 and TRBJ2-3): DTGVSQNPRHKITKRGQNVTFRCDPISEHNRLYWYRQTLGQGPEFLTYFQNEAQLEKSRLLSDRFSAERPKGSFSTLEIQRTEQGDSAMYLCASSWGQGDATDTQYFGPGTRLTVL.

This chain links TRBV5-1 with TRBJ1-2, with D tentatively TRBD1 (6 bases). The CDR3 spans 16 residues. Between the trimmed V and J ends, which lost 0 bases and 6 bases, there was a span of 18 bases. CDR1 and CDR2 from the germline V gene are SGHRS and YFSETQ. The CDR3 is CASSLDLLQGSDGYTF. The DNA of the CDR3 is TGCGCCAGCAGCTTGGATCTCCTACAGGGATCGGATGGCTACACCTTC.

This clone has just a few counts. The V gene is TRBV3-1 (or the pseudogene TRBV3-2), the J gene TRBJ2-7; D might be TRBD1 (5 bases). The CDR3 extends over 15 amino acids. Trimming pared 3 bases from V and 0 bases from J, leaving 12 bases between. The germline V gene has CDR1 LGHDT and CDR2 YNNKEL (reference sequence). CDR3 in amino acids: CASSQGRTSSYEQYF. The CDR3 region has the DNA TGTGCCAGCAGCCAGGGCCGGACAAGCTCCTACGAGCAGTACTTC.

V is TRBV3-1 (or the pseudogene TRBV3-2) and J is TRBJ1-6; the D is unclear. The V gene's germline CDR1 is LGHDT and CDR2 YNNKEL (reference sequence). V was shortened by 1 base and J by 6 bases, with 7 bases between the two germline ends. The CDR3 has 14 residues. As DNA, the CDR3 is TGTGCCAGCAGCCAAGCCGGGTCTAATTCACCCCTCCACTTT. Protein product: CASSQAGSNSPLHF.

The rearrangement uses TRBV3-1 (or the pseudogene TRBV3-2) and TRBJ1-2, with a possible D match to TRBD1 (6 bases). The germline gives CDR1 LGHDT, CDR2 YNNKEL (reference sequence). The CDR3 runs to 14 residues. V lost 1 base and J 4 bases, leaving 10 bases between the germline ends. CDR3 region: CASSQGDTRYGYTF. For the CDR3, the DNA is TGTGCCAGCAGCCAAGGGGACACCCGCTATGGCTACACCTTC.

This chain connects TRBV28 to TRBJ1-5; no clear D. CDR3 size: 11 residues. Germline CDR1 MDHEN, CDR2 SYDVKM. Between the trimmed V and J ends, which lost 3 bases and 7 bases, there was a span of 4 bases. In DNA form, the CDR3 reads TGTGCCAGCAGTTTCGAGCAGCCCCAGCATTTT. It yields the protein CASSFEQPQHF.

The V call is TRBV2, the J call TRBJ2-1; a possible D gene is TRBD2 (6 bases). CDR3 size: 15 residues. Germline CDR1 and CDR2: SNHLY and FYNNEI. V was shortened by 4 bases and J by 4 bases, with 14 bases between the two germline ends. This CDR3 is CASSAGTSGYNEQFF. CDR3 in DNA: TGTGCCAGCAGTGCCGGGACTTCAGGGTACAATGAGCAGTTCTTC.

V is TRBV6-5 and J is TRBJ1-5, with TRBD1 matching over 9 bases. CDR1 is MNHEY, CDR2 SVGAGI, per germline. This CDR3 has 15 amino acids. J lost 6 bases, V lost 8 bases, and 11 bases had no gene match. Written as DNA, the CDR3 is TGTGCCAGCCTGACCGGGACAGGGTATATTCAGCCCCAGCATTTT. It is translated as CASLTGTGYIQPQHF.

J is TRBJ1-2 and V is TRBV5-1; TRBD1 aligns across 7 bases. The V gene's germline CDR1 is SGHRS and CDR2 YFSETQ. The length of the CDR3 is 13 residues. The junction had 4 bases not matched to a gene; V was cut back by 5 bases and J by 3 bases. CDR3 in DNA: TGCGCCAGCAGTAAGGGGGCGGACTATGGCTACACCTTC. This encodes CASSKGADYGYTF. Together with reference TRBV5-1 and TRBJ1-2, the CDR3 gives the full variable domain: KAGVTQTPRYLIKTRGQQVTLSCSPISGHRSVSWYQQTPGQGLQFLFEYFSETQRNKGNFPGRFSGRQFSNSRSEMNVSTLELGDSALYLCASSKGADYGYTFGSGTRLTVV.

This rearrangement joins TRBV7-6 to TRBJ2-7, with TRBD1 as a possible D gene (6 bases). Between the trimmed V and J ends, which lost 5 bases and 0 bases, there was a span of 17 bases. Per the germline V gene, CDR1 is SGHVS and CDR2 is FNYEAQ. The CDR3 length is 16 residues. The CDR3 protein is CASSQNRVSSSYEQYF. In DNA, the CDR3 is TGTGCCAGCAGCCAGAACAGGGTGAGCAGCTCCTACGAGCAGTACTTC.

The V call is TRBV3-1 (or the pseudogene TRBV3-2), the J call TRBJ2-7, with D perhaps matching TRBD2 (6 bases). The CDR3 contains 16 residues. V shed 1 base and J shed 2 bases, with 15 bases lying between them. Per the germline V gene, CDR1 is LGHDT and CDR2 is YNNKEL (reference sequence). CDR3 amino acids: CASSQGRDGNPYEQYF. The CDR3 bases are TGTGCCAGCAGCCAAGGGAGGGACGGAAACCCCTACGAGCAGTACTTC.

This clone was observed a single time. V and J are TRBV7-2 and TRBJ1-1; maybe TRBD1 (5 bases). Germline CDR1 SGHTA, CDR2 FQGNSA. The CDR3 length is 14 residues. The ends were cut back, 8 bases at V and 1 base at J, with 14 bases in the middle. The CDR3 sequence is CASAAGARNTEAFF. CDR3 DNA sequence: TGTGCCAGCGCGGCTGGGGCGCGGAACACTGAAGCTTTCTTT.